The entry that follows covers one T cell receptor beta chain sequence. What it recognizes is unknown. Germline loops: CDR1 MGHRA, CDR2 YSYEKL. V was cut by 4 bases and J by 0 bases, with 10 bases left in between. This CDR3 has 14 amino acids. The entry originates in a study of CD8 T cell repertoires and HIV-1 epitope variants. Study results and caveats: Nef KF9 drew about 5 clonotypes and HW9 one, without TAALDMSHF responses.

This table comes from immunoSEQ multiplex PCR, and its TCRdb copy is limited to in-frame clones, with some not included. The repertoire holds 5,500 to 7,000 clones, with less than 70% as singletons. The sequence was collected from a male donor with HIV. V is TRBV4-1 and J is TRBJ2-7; a possible D gene is TRBD1 (6 bases). Sequenced sample: cultured CD8+ T cells derived from PBMCs. CDR3 coding DNA: TGCGCCAGCAGCCTAGACAGGTTCTCCTACGAGCAGTACTTC. It yields the protein CASSLDRFSYEQYF.